One TCR beta chain is described in this entry. Its antigen is unknown. The germline V gene encodes CDR1 SNHLY and CDR2 FYNNEI. The CDR3 has 15 residues. The V and J ends lost 3 bases and 8 bases, in that order; junction bases with no gene match: 11. A second PCR of roughly 7 to 11 cycles used a sample-barcoded 5' primer and a J-beta primer mix. The authors tagged each cDNA molecule using a template-switch adaptor with 12 random nucleotides. One entry per CDR3 protein results from TCRdb running MiXCR on the 5' RACE reads. The sample gives approximately 760,000 distinct CDR3 sequences, around 25% of which show up once; 8% to 10% is in the top ten. This entry is derived from a study of blood T cells in healthy people across ages. General observations from the study: It was the long-lived donors that had more naive CD4+ cells and higher diversity than aged donors. Diversity of TCR beta per million T cells declined in a roughly linear way with age.

This sample also appeared in a second study, on T cells of mothers and their children. Turning to that study: A primer called M1S, used in the second PCR, added sample barcodes and 2-4 random nucleotides.

The V call is TRBV2, the J call TRBJ1-2; 8 bases align to TRBD1. Source material: blood. This TCR was sampled from a boy aged 10-17 years in good health. CDR3 sequence reads: CASSDPGGPLGGYTF. CDR3 DNA sequence: TGTGCCAGCAGTGACCCAGGGGGCCCCCTTGGCGGCTACACCTTC.